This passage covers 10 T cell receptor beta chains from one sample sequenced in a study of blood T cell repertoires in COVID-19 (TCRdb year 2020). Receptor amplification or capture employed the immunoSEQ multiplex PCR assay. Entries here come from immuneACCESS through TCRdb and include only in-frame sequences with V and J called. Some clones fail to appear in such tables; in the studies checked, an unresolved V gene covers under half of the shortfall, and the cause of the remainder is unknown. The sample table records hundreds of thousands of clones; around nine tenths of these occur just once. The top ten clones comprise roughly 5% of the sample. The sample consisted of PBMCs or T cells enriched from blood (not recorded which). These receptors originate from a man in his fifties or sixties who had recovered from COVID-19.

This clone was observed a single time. The CDR3 is CASSQATGYGYTF. CDR3 nucleotides: TGTGCCAGCAGCCAAGCGACAGGCTATGGCTACACCTTC. This rearrangement joins TRBV16 to TRBJ1-2; a weak D match, TRBD1 (6 bases). The germline CDR1 and CDR2 sequences are KGHSY and FQNENV. The V and J ends lost 2 bases and 4 bases respectively, with 8 bases between them. This CDR3 comprises 13 residues.

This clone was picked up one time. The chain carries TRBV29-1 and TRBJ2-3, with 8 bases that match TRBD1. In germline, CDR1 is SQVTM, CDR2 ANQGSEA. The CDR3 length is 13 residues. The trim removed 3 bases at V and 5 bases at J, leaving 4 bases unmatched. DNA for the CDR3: TGCAGCGTTGACAGGGGGCGGGTAGATACGCAGTATTTT. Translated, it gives CSVDRGRVDTQYF.

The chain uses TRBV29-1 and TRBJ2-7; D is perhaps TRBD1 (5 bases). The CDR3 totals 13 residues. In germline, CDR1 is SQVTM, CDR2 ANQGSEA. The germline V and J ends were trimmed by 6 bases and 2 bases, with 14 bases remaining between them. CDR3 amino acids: CSVLTDTPYEQYF. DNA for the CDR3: TGCAGCGTCCTTACGGACACCCCCTACGAGCAGTACTTC.

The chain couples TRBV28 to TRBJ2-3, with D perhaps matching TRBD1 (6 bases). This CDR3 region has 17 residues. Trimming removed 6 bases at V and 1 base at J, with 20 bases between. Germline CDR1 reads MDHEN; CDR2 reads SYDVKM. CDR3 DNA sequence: TGTGCCAGCAGCCCCACGAGGGGGAGTAGTGGCACAGATACGCAGTATTTT. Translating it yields CASSPTRGSSGTDTQYF.

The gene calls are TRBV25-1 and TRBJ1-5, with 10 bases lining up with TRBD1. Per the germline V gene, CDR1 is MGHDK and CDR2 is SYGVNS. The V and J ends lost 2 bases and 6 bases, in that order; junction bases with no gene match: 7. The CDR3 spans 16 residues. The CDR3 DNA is TGTGCCAGCAGTGAAGAAAGGGACAGGGGAAGTCAGCCCCAGCATTTT. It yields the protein CASSEERDRGSQPQHF.

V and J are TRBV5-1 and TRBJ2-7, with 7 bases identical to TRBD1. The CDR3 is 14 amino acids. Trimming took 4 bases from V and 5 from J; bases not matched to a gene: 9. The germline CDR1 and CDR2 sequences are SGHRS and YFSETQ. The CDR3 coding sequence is TGCGCCAGCAGCATACGACAGGGTGGCCACGAGCAGTACTTC. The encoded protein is CASSIRQGGHEQYF. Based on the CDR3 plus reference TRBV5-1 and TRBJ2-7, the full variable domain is KAGVTQTPRYLIKTRGQQVTLSCSPISGHRSVSWYQQTPGQGLQFLFEYFSETQRNKGNFPGRFSGRQFSNSRSEMNVSTLELGDSALYLCASSIRQGGHEQYFGPGTRLTVT.

The CDR3 region has the DNA TGTGCCAGCAGCCGACAGGGCTCACCCCTCCACTTT. This sequence encodes CASSRQGSPLHF. The chain combines TRBV6-5 with TRBJ1-6; 7 bases are shared with TRBD1. The CDR3 has 12 amino acids. CDR1 is MNHEY, CDR2 SVGAGI, per germline. J lost 10 bases, V lost 6 bases, and 3 bases had no gene match.

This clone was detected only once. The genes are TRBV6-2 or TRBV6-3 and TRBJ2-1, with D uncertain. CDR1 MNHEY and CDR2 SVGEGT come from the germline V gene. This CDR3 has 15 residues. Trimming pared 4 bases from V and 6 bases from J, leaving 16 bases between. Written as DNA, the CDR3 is TGTGCCAGCAGTTTGCCTGGGTGGTGGGCCAATGAGCAGTTCTTC. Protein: CASSLPGWWANEQFF.

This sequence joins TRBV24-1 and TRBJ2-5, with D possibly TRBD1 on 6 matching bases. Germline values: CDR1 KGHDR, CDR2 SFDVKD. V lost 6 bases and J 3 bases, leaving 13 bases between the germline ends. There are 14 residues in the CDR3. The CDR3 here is CATSSGWDKETQYF. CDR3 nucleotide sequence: TGTGCCACCAGTTCGGGTTGGGACAAAGAGACCCAGTACTTC.

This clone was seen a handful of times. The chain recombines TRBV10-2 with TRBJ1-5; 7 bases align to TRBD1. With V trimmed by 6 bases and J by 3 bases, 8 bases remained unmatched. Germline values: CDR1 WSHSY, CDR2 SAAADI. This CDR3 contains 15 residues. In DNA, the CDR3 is TGCGCCAGCAGGGAAGACAGGGCACCCAATCAGCCCCAGCATTTT. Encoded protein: CASREDRAPNQPQHF.